This T cell receptor beta chain was identified in a study of OX40 agonist ivuxolimab in advanced cancers. The CDR3 has 16 amino acids. V gave up 2 bases and J gave up 3 bases, with 13 bases separating them. Per the germline V gene, CDR1 is MNHEY and CDR2 is SVGAGI. Generated by immunoSEQ multiplex PCR, the TCRdb table keeps only in-frame clones and is missing some. The repertoire holds some 42,000 clones, with 75% to 90% as singletons. The sequence derives from an adult with an advanced solid tumor such as melanoma, head and neck, liver or kidney cancer. The sequencing here drew on CD4+ or CD8+ T cells sorted from blood, taken in a trial of the OX40 agonist ivuxolimab. V and J are TRBV6-5 and TRBJ2-2; D gene unclear. In DNA, the CDR3 is TGTGCCAGCAGTTACGAGGTTTCCACGTACACCGGGGAGCTGTTTTTT. Protein product: CASSYEVSTYTGELFF.